The 8 T cell receptor beta chains in this list originate from one sample, sequenced in a study of blood T cell repertoires in COVID-19 (dated by TCRdb to the early 2020s). Libraries were constructed by the immunoSEQ multiplex PCR assay. TCRdb took over this immuneACCESS table, retaining in-frame rearrangements with V and J assigned. Such tables are incomplete; in checked studies, under half of the missing clones stem from an unresolved V gene, and the remainder is unexplained. In this sample the table shows 100,000 to 150,000 clones, around nine tenths of which occur a single time. Of the sample, about an eighth is held by the ten largest clones. The specimen was peripheral blood. These receptors originate from a woman in her seventies with COVID-19, enrolled during active disease.

The chain combines TRBV19 with TRBJ2-5, with D possibly TRBD2 on 6 matching bases. Germline CDR1 and CDR2: LNHDA and SQIVND (reference sequence). The length of the CDR3 is 15 residues. Trimming removed 4 bases at V and 1 base at J, with 13 bases between. CDR3 DNA: TGTGCCAGTAGTAAAGGAGGGGCTAGCCAAGAGACCCAGTACTTC. It specifies CASSKGGASQETQYF.

V usage is TRBV6-6 and J usage is TRBJ2-5; TRBD1 is a possible D gene (5 bases). The germline V and J ends were trimmed by 2 bases and 0 bases, with 7 bases remaining between them. The CDR3 spans 14 residues. Germline V gives CDR1 MNHNY, CDR2 SVGAGI (reference sequence). The CDR3 protein is CASSYGADQETQYF. The DNA for the CDR3 is TGTGCCAGCAGTTACGGGGCCGACCAAGAGACCCAGTACTTC.

This chain links TRBV3-1 (or the pseudogene TRBV3-2) with TRBJ2-1; TRBD2 might be the D (6 bases). CDR3 length: 16 residues. Germline loops: CDR1 LGHDT, CDR2 YNNKEL (reference sequence). Trimming removed 1 base from V and 0 bases from J, with 10 bases in between. The CDR3 bases are TGTGCCAGCAGCCAAGTATTCGGGAGCTCCTACAATGAGCAGTTCTTC. Protein product: CASSQVFGSSYNEQFF.

This clone was seen only a few times. V is TRBV3-1 (or the pseudogene TRBV3-2) and J is TRBJ2-7; TRBD1 agrees at 8 bases. The junction had 3 bases not matched to a gene; V was cut back by 3 bases and J by 5 bases. CDR1 and CDR2 from the germline V gene are LGHDT and YNNKEL (reference sequence). CDR3 length equals 13 residues. The CDR3 DNA follows: TGTGCCAGCAGCCAGACAGGGGTCCACGAGCAGTACTTC. Its protein is CASSQTGVHEQYF.

J is TRBJ2-3 and V is TRBV27, with 12 bases aligning to TRBD2. Trimming cost V 2 bases and J 7 bases; bases outside gene matches: 4. Germline V gene data show CDR1 as MNHEY and CDR2 as SMNVEV (reference sequence). CDR3 length equals 15 residues. CDR3 in DNA: TGTGCCAGCAGTTTACTAGCGGGGGGGCCTCATACGCAGTATTTT. Residues: CASSLLAGGPHTQYF.

The genes are TRBV5-8 and TRBJ2-2, with a weak D call TRBD1 (8 bases). V was pared by 4 bases and J by 5 bases, with 15 bases between. CDR3 length equals 15 residues. Germline V lookup: CDR1 SGHTS, CDR2 YDEGEE. In DNA form, the CDR3 reads TGTGCCAGCAGCACGGACAGGGAGGGGACCGGGGAGCTGTTTTTT. Translated, it gives CASSTDREGTGELFF.

This chain connects TRBV30 to TRBJ1-2; 10 positions match TRBD1. J was trimmed by 6 bases and V by 2 bases; bases with no gene match: 9. The CDR3 is 15 residues long. Germline-derived CDR1 and CDR2 are GTSNPN and SVGIG (reference sequence). The CDR3 coding sequence is TGTGCCTGGAGTTCCCCTCCCGGGACAGGGGATGGCTACACCTTC. Protein: CAWSSPPGTGDGYTF.

The rearrangement links TRBV28 to TRBJ1-2; D perhaps matches TRBD1 (6 bases). With 2 bases removed from V and 8 bases from J, the gap between germline ends came to 12 bases. The CDR3 extends over 13 amino acids. From germline, CDR1 is MDHEN and CDR2 SYDVKM. CDR3 in amino acids: CASSLDRSGGYTF. CDR3 sequence (DNA): TGTGCCAGCAGTTTAGACAGGTCGGGGGGCTACACCTTC.